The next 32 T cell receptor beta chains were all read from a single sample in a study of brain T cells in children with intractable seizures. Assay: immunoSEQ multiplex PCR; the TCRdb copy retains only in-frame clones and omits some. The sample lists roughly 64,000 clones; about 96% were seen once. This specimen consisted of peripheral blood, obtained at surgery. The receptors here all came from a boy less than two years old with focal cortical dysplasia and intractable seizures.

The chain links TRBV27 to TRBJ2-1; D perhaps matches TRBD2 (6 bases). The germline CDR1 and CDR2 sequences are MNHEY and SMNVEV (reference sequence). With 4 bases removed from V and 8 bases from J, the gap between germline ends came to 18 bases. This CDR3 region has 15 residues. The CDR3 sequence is CASSSSRGTFDEQFF. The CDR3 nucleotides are TGTGCCAGCAGTTCCTCCCGTGGGACTTTCGATGAGCAGTTCTTC.

This CDR3 reads CASSLANRGREQYF. CDR3 sequence (DNA): TGTGCCAGCAGCTTAGCGAACAGGGGTCGCGAGCAGTACTTC. The gene calls are TRBV7-2 and TRBJ2-7; 7 bases line up with TRBD1. V was pared by 0 bases and J by 6 bases, with 5 bases of the junction left unmatched. CDR3 length equals 14 residues. Germline values: CDR1 SGHTA, CDR2 FQGNSA.

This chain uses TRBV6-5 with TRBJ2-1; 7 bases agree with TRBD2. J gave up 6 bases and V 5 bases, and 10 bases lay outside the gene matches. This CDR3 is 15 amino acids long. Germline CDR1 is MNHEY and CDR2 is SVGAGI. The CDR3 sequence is CASSMGLLLSNEQFF. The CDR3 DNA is TGTGCCAGCAGTATGGGACTACTCCTCAGCAATGAGCAGTTCTTC.

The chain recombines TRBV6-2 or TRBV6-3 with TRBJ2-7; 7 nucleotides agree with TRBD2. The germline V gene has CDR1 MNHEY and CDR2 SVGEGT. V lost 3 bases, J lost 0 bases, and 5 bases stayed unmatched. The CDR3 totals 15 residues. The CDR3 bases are TGTGCCAGCAGTTATAGGGCTAGCGGCTCCTACGAGCAGTACTTC. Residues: CASSYRASGSYEQYF.

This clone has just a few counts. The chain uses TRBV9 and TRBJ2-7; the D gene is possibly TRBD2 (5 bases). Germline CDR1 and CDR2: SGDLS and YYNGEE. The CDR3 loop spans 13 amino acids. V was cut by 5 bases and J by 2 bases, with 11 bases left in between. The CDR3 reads CASSSGGPYEQYF. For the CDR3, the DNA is TGTGCCAGCAGTTCAGGAGGCCCCTACGAGCAGTACTTC.

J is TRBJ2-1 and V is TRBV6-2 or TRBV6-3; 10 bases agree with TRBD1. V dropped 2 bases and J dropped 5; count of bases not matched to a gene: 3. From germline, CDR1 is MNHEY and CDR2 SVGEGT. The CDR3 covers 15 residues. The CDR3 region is CASSYGDRGHNEQFF. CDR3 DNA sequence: TGTGCCAGCAGTTACGGGGACAGGGGCCACAATGAGCAGTTCTTC.

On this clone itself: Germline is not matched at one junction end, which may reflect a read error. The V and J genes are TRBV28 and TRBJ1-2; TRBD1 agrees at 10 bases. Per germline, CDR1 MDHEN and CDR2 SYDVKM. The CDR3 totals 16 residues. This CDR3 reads CASRILTPGTGDDPSF. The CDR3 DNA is TGTGCCAGCAGAATTTTAACCCCCGGGACAGGGGACGATCCTTCTTTC.

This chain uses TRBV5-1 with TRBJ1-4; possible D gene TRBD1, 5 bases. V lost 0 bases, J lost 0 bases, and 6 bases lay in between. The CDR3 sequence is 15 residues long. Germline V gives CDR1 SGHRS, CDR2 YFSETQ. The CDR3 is CASSLGGATNEKLFF. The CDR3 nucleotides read TGCGCCAGCAGCTTGGGAGGGGCAACTAATGAAAAACTGTTTTTT.

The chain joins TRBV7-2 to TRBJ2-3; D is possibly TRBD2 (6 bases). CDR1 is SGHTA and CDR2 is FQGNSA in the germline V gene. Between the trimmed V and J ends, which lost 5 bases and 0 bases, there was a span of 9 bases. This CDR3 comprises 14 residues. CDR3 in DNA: TGTGCCAGCAGCGGGAGGACGAGCACAGATACGCAGTATTTT. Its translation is CASSGRTSTDTQYF.

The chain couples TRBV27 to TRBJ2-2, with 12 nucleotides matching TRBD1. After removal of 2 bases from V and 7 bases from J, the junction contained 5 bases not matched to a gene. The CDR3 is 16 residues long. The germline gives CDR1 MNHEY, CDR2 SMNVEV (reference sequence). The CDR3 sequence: CASSLRGTGGGGELFF. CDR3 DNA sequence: TGTGCCAGCAGTTTAAGAGGGACAGGGGGCGGCGGGGAGCTGTTTTTT.

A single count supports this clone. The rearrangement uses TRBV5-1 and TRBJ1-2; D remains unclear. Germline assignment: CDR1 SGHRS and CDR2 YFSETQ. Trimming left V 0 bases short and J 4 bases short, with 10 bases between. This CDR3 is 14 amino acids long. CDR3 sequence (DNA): TGCGCCAGCAGCTTGGAGAGCCCAATCTATGGCTACACCTTC. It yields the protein CASSLESPIYGYTF. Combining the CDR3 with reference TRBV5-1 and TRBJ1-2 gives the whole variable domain KAGVTQTPRYLIKTRGQQVTLSCSPISGHRSVSWYQQTPGQGLQFLFEYFSETQRNKGNFPGRFSGRQFSNSRSEMNVSTLELGDSALYLCASSLESPIYGYTFGSGTRLTVV.

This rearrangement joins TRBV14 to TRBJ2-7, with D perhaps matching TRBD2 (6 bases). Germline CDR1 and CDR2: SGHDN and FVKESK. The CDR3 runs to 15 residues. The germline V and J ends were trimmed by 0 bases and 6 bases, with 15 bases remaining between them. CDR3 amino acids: CASSQDLAGPGEQYF. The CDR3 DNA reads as TGTGCCAGCAGCCAAGATCTCGCGGGGCCGGGCGAGCAGTACTTC.

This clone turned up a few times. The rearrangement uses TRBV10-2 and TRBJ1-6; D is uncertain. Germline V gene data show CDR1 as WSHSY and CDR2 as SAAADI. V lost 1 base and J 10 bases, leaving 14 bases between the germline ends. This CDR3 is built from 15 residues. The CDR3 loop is CASSELYLDSSPLHF. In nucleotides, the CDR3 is TGCGCCAGCAGTGAGTTATACCTAGATTCCTCACCCCTCCACTTT.

Here the CDR3 DNA reads TGTGCCAGCAAACCCTTTTTTACCCATGAGCAGTTCTTC. Encoded protein: CASKPFFTHEQFF. V usage is TRBV6-5 and J usage is TRBJ2-1, with no clear D. The germline V and J ends were trimmed by 7 bases and 8 bases, with 15 bases remaining between them. This CDR3 has 13 amino acids. In germline, CDR1 is MNHEY, CDR2 SVGAGI.

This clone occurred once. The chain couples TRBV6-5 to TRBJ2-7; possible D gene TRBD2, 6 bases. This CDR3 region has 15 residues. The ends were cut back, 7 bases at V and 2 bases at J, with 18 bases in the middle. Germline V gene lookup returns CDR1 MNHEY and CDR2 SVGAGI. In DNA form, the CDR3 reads TGTGCCAGCACCCCCAGGGACTTCCAACCCTACGAGCAGTACTTC. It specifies CASTPRDFQPYEQYF.

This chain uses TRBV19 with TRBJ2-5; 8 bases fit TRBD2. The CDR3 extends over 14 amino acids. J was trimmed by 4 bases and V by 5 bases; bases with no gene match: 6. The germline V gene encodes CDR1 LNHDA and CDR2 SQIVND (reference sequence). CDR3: CASSSRLAGETQYF. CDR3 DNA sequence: TGTGCCAGTAGTTCTAGGCTAGCGGGAGAGACCCAGTACTTC.

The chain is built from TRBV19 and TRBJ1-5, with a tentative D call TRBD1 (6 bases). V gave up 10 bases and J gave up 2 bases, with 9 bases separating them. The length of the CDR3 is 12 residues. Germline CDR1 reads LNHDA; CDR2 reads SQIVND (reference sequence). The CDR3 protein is CATAGGNQPQHF. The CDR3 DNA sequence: TGTGCCACCGCAGGGGGCAATCAGCCCCAGCATTTT.

The CDR3 bases are TGTGCCAGCAGCTTGGCCCACGTTGCGGGGATCCCCTATGGCTACACCTTC. Translating it yields CASSLAHVAGIPYGYTF. This sequence joins TRBV5-6 and TRBJ1-2; D is unresolved. The V end lost 0 bases, the J end lost 4 bases, and 19 bases lay between the germline ends. Looked up from germline, CDR1 is SGHDT and CDR2 is YYEEEE. This CDR3 has 17 residues.

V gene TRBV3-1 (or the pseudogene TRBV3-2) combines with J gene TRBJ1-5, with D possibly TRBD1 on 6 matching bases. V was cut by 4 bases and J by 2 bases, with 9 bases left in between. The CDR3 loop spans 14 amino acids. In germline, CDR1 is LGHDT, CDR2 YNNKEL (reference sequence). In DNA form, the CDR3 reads TGTGCCAGCAGCCCCCGACAGGGCAATCAGCCCCAGCATTTT. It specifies CASSPRQGNQPQHF.

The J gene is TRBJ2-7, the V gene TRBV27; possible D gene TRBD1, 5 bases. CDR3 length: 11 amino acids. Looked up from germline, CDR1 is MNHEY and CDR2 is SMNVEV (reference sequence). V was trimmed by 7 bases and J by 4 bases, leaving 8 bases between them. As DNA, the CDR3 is TGTGCCAGCACAAGGGGTTACGAGCAGTACTTC. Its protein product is CASTRGYEQYF.

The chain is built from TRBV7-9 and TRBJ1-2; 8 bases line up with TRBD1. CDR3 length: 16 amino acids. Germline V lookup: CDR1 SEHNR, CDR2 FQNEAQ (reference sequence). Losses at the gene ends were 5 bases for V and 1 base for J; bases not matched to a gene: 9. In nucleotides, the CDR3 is TGTGCCAGCAGCCTCAGACAGGGGTCTTTTAACTATGGCTACACCTTC. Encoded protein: CASSLRQGSFNYGYTF.

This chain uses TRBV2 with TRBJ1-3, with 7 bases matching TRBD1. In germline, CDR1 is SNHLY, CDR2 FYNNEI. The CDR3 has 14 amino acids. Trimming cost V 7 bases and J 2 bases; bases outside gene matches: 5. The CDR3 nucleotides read TGTGCCAGCACCGGGACAGAAACTGGAAACACCATATATTTT. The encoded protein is CASTGTETGNTIYF.

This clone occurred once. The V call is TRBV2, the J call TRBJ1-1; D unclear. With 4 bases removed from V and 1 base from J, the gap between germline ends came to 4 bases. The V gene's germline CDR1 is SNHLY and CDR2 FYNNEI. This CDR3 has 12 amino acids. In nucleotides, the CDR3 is TGTGCCAGCAGTGGGTGGAACACTGAAGCTTTCTTT. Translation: CASSGWNTEAFF.

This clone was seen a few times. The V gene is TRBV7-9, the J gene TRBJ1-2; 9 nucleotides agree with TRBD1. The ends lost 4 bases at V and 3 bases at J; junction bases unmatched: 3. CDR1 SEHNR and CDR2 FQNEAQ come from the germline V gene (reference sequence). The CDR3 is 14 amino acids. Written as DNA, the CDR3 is TGTGCCAGCAGCTCCGGACAGGGGTACTATGGCTACACCTTC. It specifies CASSSGQGYYGYTF.

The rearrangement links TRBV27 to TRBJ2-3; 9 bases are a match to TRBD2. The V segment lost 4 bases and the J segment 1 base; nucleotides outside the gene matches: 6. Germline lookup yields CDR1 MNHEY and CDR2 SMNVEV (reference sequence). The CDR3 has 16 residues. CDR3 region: CASSSGRTSGTDTQYF. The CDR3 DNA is TGTGCCAGCAGTTCTGGAAGGACTAGCGGCACAGATACGCAGTATTTT.

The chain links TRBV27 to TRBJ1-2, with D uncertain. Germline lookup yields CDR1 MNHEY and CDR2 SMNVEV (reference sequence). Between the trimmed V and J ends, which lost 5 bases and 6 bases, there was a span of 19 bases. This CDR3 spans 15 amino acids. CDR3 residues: CASSMEGSPYHGYTF. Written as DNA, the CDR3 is TGTGCCAGCAGTATGGAGGGAAGCCCTTACCATGGCTACACCTTC.

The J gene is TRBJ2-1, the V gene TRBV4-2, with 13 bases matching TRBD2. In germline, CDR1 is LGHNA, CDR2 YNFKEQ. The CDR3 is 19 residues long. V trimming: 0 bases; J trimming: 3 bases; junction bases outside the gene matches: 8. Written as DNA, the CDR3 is TGTGCCAGCAGCCAAGATCGCGGACTAGCGGGGGTCCACTACAATGAGCAGTTCTTC. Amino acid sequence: CASSQDRGLAGVHYNEQFF.

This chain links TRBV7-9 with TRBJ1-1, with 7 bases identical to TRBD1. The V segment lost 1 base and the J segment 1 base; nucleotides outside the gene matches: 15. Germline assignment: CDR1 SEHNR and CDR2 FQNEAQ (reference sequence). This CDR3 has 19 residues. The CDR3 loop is CASSLGVLRGPRENTEAFF. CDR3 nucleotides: TGTGCCAGCAGCTTAGGAGTATTGAGGGGGCCAAGGGAGAACACTGAAGCTTTCTTT.

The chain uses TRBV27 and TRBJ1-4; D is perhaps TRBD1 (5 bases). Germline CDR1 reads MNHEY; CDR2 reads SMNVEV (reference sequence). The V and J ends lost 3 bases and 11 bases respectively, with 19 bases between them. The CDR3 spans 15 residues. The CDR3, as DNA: TGTGCCAGCAGTTTCATCCGGGACCGCCATATTAAACTGTTTTTT. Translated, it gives CASSFIRDRHIKLFF.

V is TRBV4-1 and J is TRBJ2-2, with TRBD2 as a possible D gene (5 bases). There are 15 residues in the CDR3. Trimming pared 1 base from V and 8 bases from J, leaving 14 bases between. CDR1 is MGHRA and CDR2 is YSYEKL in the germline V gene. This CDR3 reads CASSQGEKYGGELFF. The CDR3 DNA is TGCGCCAGCAGCCAAGGGGAGAAGTATGGTGGGGAGCTGTTTTTT.

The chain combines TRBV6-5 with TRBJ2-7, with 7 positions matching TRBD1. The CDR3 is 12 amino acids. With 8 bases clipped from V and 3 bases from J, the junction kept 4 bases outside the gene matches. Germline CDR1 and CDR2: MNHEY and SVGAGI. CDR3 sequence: CASWDRFYEQYF. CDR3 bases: TGTGCCAGCTGGGACAGATTCTACGAGCAGTACTTC.

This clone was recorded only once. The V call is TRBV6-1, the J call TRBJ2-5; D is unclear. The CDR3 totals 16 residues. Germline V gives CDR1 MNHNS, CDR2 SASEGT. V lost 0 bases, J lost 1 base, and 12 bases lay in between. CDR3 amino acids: CASSEAVQAVQETQYF. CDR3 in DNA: TGTGCCAGCAGTGAAGCGGTTCAGGCCGTCCAAGAGACCCAGTACTTC.